A selection of T cell receptor beta chains follows, all from one sample in a study of stem cell transplantation in POMP-related autoinflammatory disease. Sequencing used immunoSEQ multiplex PCR; TCRdb keeps in-frame clones, though not all of them. The sample holds 25,000 to 30,000 clones; about 81% are singletons and the top ten take approximately 2.4%. This sample comprised CD4+ T cells from PBMCs, obtained before stem cell transplantation. The receptors come from a human donor with POMP-related autoinflammation and immune dysregulation (PRAID). Both conserved end residues are part of each CDR3. D genes are given only for firm matches. The size of a clone is reported for some rows only, either as once, few or many, or as a class for expanded clones.

DNA: TGCGCCAGCAGCTTGCCCCCTCAGGTAGCGGCCCCCTACGAGCAGTACTTC
CDR3: CASSLPPQVAAPYEQYF
D: .
J: TRBJ2-7
V: TRBV5-1
size: .

DNA: TGTGCCAGCAGAGAGGGCGGTCCCCCAACCTCTAGCACAGATACGCAGTATTTT
CDR3: CASREGGPPTSSTDTQYF
D: .
J: TRBJ2-3
V: TRBV28
size: .

DNA: TGTGCCAGCAGCCTAAATTCCGGGGATACGCAGTATTTT
CDR3: CASSLNSGDTQYF
D: .
J: TRBJ2-3
V: TRBV11-3
size: .

DNA: TGTGCCAGCAGCGCCCGGGTAGACTACGAGCAGTACTTC
CDR3: CASSARVDYEQYF
D: .
J: TRBJ2-7
V: TRBV9
size: .

DNA: TGTGCCTGGAGCCTAGGGACAGGGCTGAATCGGCAGTACTTC
CDR3: CAWSLGTGLNRQYF
D: TRBD1
J: TRBJ2-7
V: TRBV30
size: .

DNA: TGTGCCAGTACTCTGACAAGGGGAGGTCAGCCCCAGCATTTT
CDR3: CASTLTRGGQPQHF
D: .
J: TRBJ1-5
V: TRBV19
size: .

DNA: TGTGCCAGCAGTGAATCCGGGGCGAAAGAGACCCAGTACTTC
CDR3: CASSESGAKETQYF
D: .
J: TRBJ2-5
V: TRBV25-1
size: .

DNA: TGTGCCAGCAGCTTGTTCGTCGACAGGGGCCTCGAGCAGTACTTC
CDR3: CASSLFVDRGLEQYF
D: TRBD1
J: TRBJ2-7
V: TRBV5-8
size: .

DNA: TGTGCCAGCCCCTCGTGGGGGAACGTTGACGAGCAGTACTTC
CDR3: CASPSWGNVDEQYF
D: .
J: TRBJ2-7
V: TRBV28
size: .

DNA: TGTGCCAGCAGCGGGCCCCGCAAGACTAGCGGGGGGCTGGAGACCCAGTACTTC
CDR3: CASSGPRKTSGGLETQYF
D: TRBD2
J: TRBJ2-5
V: TRBV9
size: once

DNA: TGCAGCGTCATGAAGTCGGCCACCGAGGGACAGGGTTTTACTGAAGCTTTCTTT
CDR3: CSVMKSATEGQGFTEAFF
D: TRBD1
J: TRBJ1-1
V: TRBV29-1
size: .

DNA: TGTGCCAGCAGCAATGGTGTGGGGGCAGGGAACACTGAAGCTTTCTTT
CDR3: CASSNGVGAGNTEAFF
D: .
J: TRBJ1-1
V: TRBV9
size: .

DNA: TGTGCCAGCAGTCGCACCTACGAGCAGTACTTC
CDR3: CASSRTYEQYF
D: .
J: TRBJ2-7
V: TRBV6-1
size: .

DNA: TGTGCCAGAAGCTTGGAGCGGGGCTCCTACGAGCAGTACTTC
CDR3: CARSLERGSYEQYF
D: TRBD2
J: TRBJ2-7
V: TRBV5-3
size: .

DNA: TGTGCCAGCTCACCGGTTGGGGGCGCCGATACGCAGTATTTT
CDR3: CASSPVGGADTQYF
D: .
J: TRBJ2-3
V: TRBV18
size: .

DNA: TGTGCCATCGGGGGGACAGATGAAAAACTGTTTTTT
CDR3: CAIGGTDEKLFF
D: TRBD1
J: TRBJ1-4
V: TRBV10-3
size: .

DNA: TGTGCCAGCAGCCAGGGGGCTACGAACACTGAAGCTTTCTTT
CDR3: CASSQGATNTEAFF
D: TRBD1
J: TRBJ1-1
V: TRBV7-3
size: .

DNA: TGTGCCAGTGCCCTAACTGACCGAGGGGGCGGGAGAGGGATCTTC
CDR3: CASALTDRGGGRGIF
D: .
J: TRBJ2-1
V: TRBV13
size: .

DNA: TGTGCCAGCAGTGGAGATCGGAACACTGAAGCTTTCTTT
CDR3: CASSGDRNTEAFF
D: .
J: TRBJ1-1
V: TRBV2
size: .

DNA: TGTGCCAGCAACAACCAGGGGAGTAACTATGGCTACACCTTC
CDR3: CASNNQGSNYGYTF
D: .
J: TRBJ1-2
V: TRBV6-5
size: .

DNA: TGCGCCAGCAGCCAGGGACTGTCTATCTACGAGCAGTACTTC
CDR3: CASSQGLSIYEQYF
D: .
J: TRBJ2-7
V: TRBV5-1
size: few

DNA: TGTGCCAGCAGCCCTGACGGGCGCTACGAGCAGTACTTC
CDR3: CASSPDGRYEQYF
D: .
J: TRBJ2-7
V: TRBV7-2
size: .

DNA: TGTGCCAGCAGCCCGGGTCCCTCTGGAAACACCATATATTTT
CDR3: CASSPGPSGNTIYF
D: .
J: TRBJ1-3
V: TRBV11-1
size: few

DNA: TGTGCCAGCAGCCCAACAGCGGGGGGATCCTTCGGGACCCAGTACTTC
CDR3: CASSPTAGGSFGTQYF
D: TRBD2
J: TRBJ2-5
V: TRBV9
size: .

DNA: TGTGCCAGCTCATCATCGGACAGGGTGGGCGAGCAGTACTTC
CDR3: CASSSSDRVGEQYF
D: TRBD1
J: TRBJ2-7
V: TRBV18
size: few

DNA: TGCGCCAGCAGCTCCCAGGGAAATGGCTATGGCTACACCTTC
CDR3: CASSSQGNGYGYTF
D: .
J: TRBJ1-2
V: TRBV5-1
size: .

DNA: TGTGCCAGCACCAAAGGGTCAAGGGATAATCAGCCCCAGCATTTT
CDR3: CASTKGSRDNQPQHF
D: .
J: TRBJ1-5
V: TRBV2
size: .

DNA: TGTGCCAGCAGCCGCGGGGTAGAATACACAGATACGCAGTATTTT
CDR3: CASSRGVEYTDTQYF
D: .
J: TRBJ2-3
V: TRBV5-6
size: .

DNA: TGCAGCGCTAGCGGGGGGGCGGAGACCCAGTACTTC
CDR3: CSASGGAETQYF
D: TRBD2
J: TRBJ2-5
V: TRBV29-1
size: .

DNA: TGTGCCAGTAGTACTGGACAGGCGCAAAATGAGCAGTTCTTC
CDR3: CASSTGQAQNEQFF
D: TRBD1
J: TRBJ2-1
V: TRBV19
size: .

DNA: TGTGCTAGTGGCCCCGACAGGGGAAACATTCAGTACTTC
CDR3: CASGPDRGNIQYF
D: TRBD1
J: TRBJ2-4
V: TRBV12-5
size: .

DNA: TGTGCCAGCTCACCGGGACTAGCTGCCTTCAATGAGCAGTTCTTC
CDR3: CASSPGLAAFNEQFF
D: TRBD2
J: TRBJ2-1
V: TRBV18
size: .

DNA: TGTGCCAGCAGCTTAGAAAATCGTTCACCCCTCCACTTT
CDR3: CASSLENRSPLHF
D: .
J: TRBJ1-6
V: TRBV11-2
size: .

DNA: TGTGCCAGCAGCCGGGGATCCGGGGGCAGGGAGCAGTTCTTC
CDR3: CASSRGSGGREQFF
D: .
J: TRBJ2-1
V: TRBV7-3
size: .

DNA: TGTGCCAGTAGTACCGCCGGGACAGGGTCCTACGAGCAGTACTTC
CDR3: CASSTAGTGSYEQYF
D: TRBD1
J: TRBJ2-7
V: TRBV19
size: few

DNA: TGTGCCAGCAGCTTAAGACTAGCGGGAGTAGGCAATGAGCAGTTCTTC
CDR3: CASSLRLAGVGNEQFF
D: TRBD2
J: TRBJ2-1
V: TRBV7-9
size: .

DNA: TGTGCCAGCAGCTCGACAGGGGTAGGGGAGCAGTACTTC
CDR3: CASSSTGVGEQYF
D: TRBD1
J: TRBJ2-7
V: TRBV7-2
size: few

DNA: TGTGCCAGCAGCCCGAGACTAGCTTCCCTTCCAGATACGCAGTATTTT
CDR3: CASSPRLASLPDTQYF
D: TRBD2
J: TRBJ2-3
V: TRBV7-2
size: .

DNA: TGTGCCAGCAGTTACTCGAGGGCTGCAGGGAACTATGGCTACACCTTC
CDR3: CASSYSRAAGNYGYTF
D: .
J: TRBJ1-2
V: TRBV6-6
size: .

DNA: TGTGCCTGGATGGAGGGGATGAACACTGAAGCTTTCTTT
CDR3: CAWMEGMNTEAFF
D: .
J: TRBJ1-1
V: TRBV30
size: .

DNA: TGTGCCATCAGTTCAGGAGCGGGAGGAGGGAACGAGCAGTACTTC
CDR3: CAISSGAGGGNEQYF
D: TRBD2
J: TRBJ2-7
V: TRBV10-3
size: .

DNA: TGTGCCAGCAGCTTAGAAGTCAGTCCGGCTGAAGCTTTCTTT
CDR3: CASSLEVSPAEAFF
D: .
J: TRBJ1-1
V: TRBV7-8
size: once

DNA: TGTGCCAGCAGTGACACAGGGGCGTTTAACACAGATACGCAGTATTTT
CDR3: CASSDTGAFNTDTQYF
D: TRBD1
J: TRBJ2-3
V: TRBV25-1
size: once

DNA: TGTGCCAGCAGTAAGCTAGCGGGTGAAGAGACCCAGTACTTC
CDR3: CASSKLAGEETQYF
D: TRBD2
J: TRBJ2-5
V: TRBV27
size: .

DNA: TGTGCCAGCAGCGTAGGGGACAGGGGATGGGAACAGTACTTC
CDR3: CASSVGDRGWEQYF
D: TRBD1
J: TRBJ2-7
V: TRBV9
size: .

DNA: TGTGCCAGCAACCTAGACGGGGGTGGAGCCAAAAACATTCAGTACTTC
CDR3: CASNLDGGGAKNIQYF
D: .
J: TRBJ2-4
V: TRBV2
size: once

DNA: TGTGCTAGTGGTTTGGCGGGCCTCTCCTACGAGCAGTACTTC
CDR3: CASGLAGLSYEQYF
D: .
J: TRBJ2-7
V: TRBV12-5
size: .

DNA: TGTGCCAGTATTGCCGGGACAGGGAACAATCAGCCCCAGCATTTT
CDR3: CASIAGTGNNQPQHF
D: TRBD1
J: TRBJ1-5
V: TRBV19
size: few

DNA: TGTGCCAGCAGTTATTTTCTTGACAGGGGCGGAACTGAAGCTTTCTTT
CDR3: CASSYFLDRGGTEAFF
D: TRBD1
J: TRBJ1-1
V: TRBV6-6
size: .

DNA: TGTGCCAGCAGCTTAGGGTTGGACACCATATATTTT
CDR3: CASSLGLDTIYF
D: .
J: TRBJ1-3
V: TRBV5-6
size: .

DNA: TGTGCCAGCACAGGGGGCGGCACAACTAATGAAAAACTGTTTTTT
CDR3: CASTGGGTTNEKLFF
D: TRBD1
J: TRBJ1-4
V: TRBV7-9
size: .